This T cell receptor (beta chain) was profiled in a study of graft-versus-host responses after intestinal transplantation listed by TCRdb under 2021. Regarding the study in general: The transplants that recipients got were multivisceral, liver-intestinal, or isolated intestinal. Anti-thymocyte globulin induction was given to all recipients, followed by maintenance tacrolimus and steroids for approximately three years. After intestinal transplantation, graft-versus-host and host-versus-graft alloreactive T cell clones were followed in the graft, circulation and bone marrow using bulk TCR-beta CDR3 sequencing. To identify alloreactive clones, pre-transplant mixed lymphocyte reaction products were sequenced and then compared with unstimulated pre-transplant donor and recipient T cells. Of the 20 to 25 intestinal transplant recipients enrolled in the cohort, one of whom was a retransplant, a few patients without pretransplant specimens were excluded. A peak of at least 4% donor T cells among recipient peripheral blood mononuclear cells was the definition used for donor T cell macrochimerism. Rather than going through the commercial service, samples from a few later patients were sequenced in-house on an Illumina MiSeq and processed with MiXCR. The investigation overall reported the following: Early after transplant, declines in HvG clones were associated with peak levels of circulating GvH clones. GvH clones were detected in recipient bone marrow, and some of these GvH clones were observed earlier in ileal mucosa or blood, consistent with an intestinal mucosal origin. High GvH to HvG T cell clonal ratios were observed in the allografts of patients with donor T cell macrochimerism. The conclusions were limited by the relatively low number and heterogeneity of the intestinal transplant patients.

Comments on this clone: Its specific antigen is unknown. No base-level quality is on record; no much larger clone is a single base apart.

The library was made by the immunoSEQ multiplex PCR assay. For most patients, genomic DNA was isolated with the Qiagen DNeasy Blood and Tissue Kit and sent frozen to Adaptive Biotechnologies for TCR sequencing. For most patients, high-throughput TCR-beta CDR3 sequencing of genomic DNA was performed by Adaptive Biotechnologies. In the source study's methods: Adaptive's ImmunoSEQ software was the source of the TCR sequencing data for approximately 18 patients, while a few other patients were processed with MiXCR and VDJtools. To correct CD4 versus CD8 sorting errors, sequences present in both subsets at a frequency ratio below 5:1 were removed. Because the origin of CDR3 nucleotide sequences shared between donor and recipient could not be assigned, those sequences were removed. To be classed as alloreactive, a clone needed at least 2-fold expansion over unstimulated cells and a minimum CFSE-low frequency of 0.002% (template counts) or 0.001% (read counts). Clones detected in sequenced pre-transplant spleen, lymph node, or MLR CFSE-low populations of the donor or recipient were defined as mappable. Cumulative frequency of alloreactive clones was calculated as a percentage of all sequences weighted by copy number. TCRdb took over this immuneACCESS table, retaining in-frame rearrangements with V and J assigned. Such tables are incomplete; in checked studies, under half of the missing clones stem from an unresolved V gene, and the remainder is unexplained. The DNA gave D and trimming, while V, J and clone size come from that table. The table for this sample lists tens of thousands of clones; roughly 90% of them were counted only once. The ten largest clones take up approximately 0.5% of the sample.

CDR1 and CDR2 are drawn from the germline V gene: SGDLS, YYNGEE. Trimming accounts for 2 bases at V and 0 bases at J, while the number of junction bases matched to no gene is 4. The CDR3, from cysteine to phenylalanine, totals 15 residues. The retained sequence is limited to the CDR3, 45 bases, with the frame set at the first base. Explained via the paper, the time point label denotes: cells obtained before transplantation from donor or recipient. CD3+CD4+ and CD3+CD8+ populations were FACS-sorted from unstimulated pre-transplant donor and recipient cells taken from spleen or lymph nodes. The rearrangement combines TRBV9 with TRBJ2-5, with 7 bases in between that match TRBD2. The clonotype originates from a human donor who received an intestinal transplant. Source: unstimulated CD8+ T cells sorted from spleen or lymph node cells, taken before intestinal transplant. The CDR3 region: CASSVGGTNQETQYF. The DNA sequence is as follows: TGTGCCAGCAGCGTGGGAGGGACCAACCAAGAGACCCAGTACTTC.